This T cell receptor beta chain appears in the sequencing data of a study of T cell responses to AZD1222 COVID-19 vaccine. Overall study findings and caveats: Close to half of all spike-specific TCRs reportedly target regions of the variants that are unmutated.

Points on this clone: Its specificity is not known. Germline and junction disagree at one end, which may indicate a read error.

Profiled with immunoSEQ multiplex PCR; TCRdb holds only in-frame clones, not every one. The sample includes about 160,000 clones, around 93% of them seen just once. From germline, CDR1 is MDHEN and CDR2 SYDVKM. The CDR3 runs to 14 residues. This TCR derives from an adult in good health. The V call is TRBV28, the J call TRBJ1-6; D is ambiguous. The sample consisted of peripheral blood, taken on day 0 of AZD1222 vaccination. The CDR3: CAGSLRSYNSPLHF. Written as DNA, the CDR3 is TGTGCCGGCAGTTTGCGCTCCTATAATTCACCCCTCCACTTT.